This T cell receptor beta chain was obtained from a study of follicular helper T cells after annual influenza vaccination. Noted time point: 2015-2016 season, pre-vaccination. Repertoires were generated with immunoSEQ multiplex PCR, while TCRdb's copy carries only in-frame clones and drops some. The sample lists 9,500 to 15,000 clones, roughly 80% occurring once. Germline V gene lookup returns CDR1 SGHNT and CDR2 YENEEA. V gave up 0 bases and J gave up 5 bases; unmatched junction bases: 9. CDR3 length: 17 amino acids. The chain joins TRBV11-3 to TRBJ2-1; 8 nucleotides agree with TRBD2. Source: CXCR5+ CD38- circulating T follicular helper cells from blood, taken on the day of influenza vaccination. Indicated subset: circulating Tfh, non-naive CD4+CXCR5+PD-1+ (ICOS+CD38+ or ICOS-CD38-). The TCR comes from an adult who received the influenza vaccine. The CDR3 region is CASSLDDGLAGNNEQFF. CDR3 coding DNA: TGTGCCAGCAGCTTAGATGATGGGCTAGCGGGCAACAATGAGCAGTTCTTC.